This T cell receptor beta chain was captured in a study of shared clonotypes between healthy human individuals. Study-level findings and limits: Larger estimated richness was generally seen in naive subsets than in memory subsets.

CDR3 size: 16 residues. V dropped 2 bases and J dropped 0; count of bases not matched to a gene: 4. Germline CDR1 and CDR2: SGHAT and FQNNGV. A split of CD4+ cells into CD45RA+ naive and CD45RA-negative memory subsets was performed. In the authors' methods: In the immunoSEQ data, sequences were junction-only and lacked quality scores, so filtering differed. Produced via immunoSEQ multiplex PCR; TCRdb's table is partial and in-frame only. That table furnishes V, J and clone size, whereas the DNA furnished D and trimming. The table lists 2 million to 2.5 million clones, 90% to 96% of them singletons. A remark on this clone: The antigen is undetermined.

The receptor was derived from a man aged 18 to 30 in good health. The chain employs TRBV11-2 and TRBJ2-1, with 7 nucleotides matching TRBD2. Sequencing was done on a sample of naive CD4+ T cells sorted from blood. Described subset: CD45RA+ positively selected. The CDR3 sequence is CASSLTGGSSYNEQFF. The CDR3 nucleotides read TGTGCCAGCAGCTTAACGGGGGGAAGCTCCTACAATGAGCAGTTCTTC.